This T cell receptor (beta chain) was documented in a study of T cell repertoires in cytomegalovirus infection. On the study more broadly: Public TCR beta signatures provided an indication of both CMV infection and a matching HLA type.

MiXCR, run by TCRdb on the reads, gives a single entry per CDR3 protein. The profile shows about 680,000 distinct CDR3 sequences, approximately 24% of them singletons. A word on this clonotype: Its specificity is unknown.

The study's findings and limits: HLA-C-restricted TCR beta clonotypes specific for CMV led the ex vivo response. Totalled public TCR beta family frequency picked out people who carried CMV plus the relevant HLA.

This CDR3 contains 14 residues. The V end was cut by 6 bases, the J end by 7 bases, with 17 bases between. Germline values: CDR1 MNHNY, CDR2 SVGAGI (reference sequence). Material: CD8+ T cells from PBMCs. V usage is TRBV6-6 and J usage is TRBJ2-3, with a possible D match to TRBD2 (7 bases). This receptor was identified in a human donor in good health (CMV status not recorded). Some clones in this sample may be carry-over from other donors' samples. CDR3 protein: CASSSHRGAYTQYF. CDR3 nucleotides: TGTGCCAGCAGCTCCCACCGGGGGGCTTATACGCAGTATTTT.